This T cell receptor (beta chain) originates from a study of cytomegalovirus exposure and HLA in healthy donors. Study at large: The early release's HLA-typed donors yielded approximately 81 million unique TCRs.

Germline CDR1 is SEHNR and CDR2 is FQNEAQ (reference sequence). The CDR3 runs 14 residues. With 2 bases removed from V and 4 bases from J, the gap between germline ends came to 11 bases. Amplification used 60 Vbeta primers and 13 Jbeta primers. The repertoire was sequenced with immunoSEQ multiplex PCR; TCRdb's copy has only in-frame clones and lacks some. The top ten hold 4.5% to 7% of the sample, which has 130,000 or so clones, around 8.5% seen once. The source material was PBMCs. The origin of this receptor is a man in his forties in good health and CMV-seronegative. V gene TRBV7-9 combines with J gene TRBJ2-5, with D perhaps TRBD2 (6 bases). CDR3 sequence: CASSLIGGGETQYF. The CDR3 DNA reads as TGTGCCAGCAGCTTAATCGGGGGAGGAGAGACCCAGTACTTC.